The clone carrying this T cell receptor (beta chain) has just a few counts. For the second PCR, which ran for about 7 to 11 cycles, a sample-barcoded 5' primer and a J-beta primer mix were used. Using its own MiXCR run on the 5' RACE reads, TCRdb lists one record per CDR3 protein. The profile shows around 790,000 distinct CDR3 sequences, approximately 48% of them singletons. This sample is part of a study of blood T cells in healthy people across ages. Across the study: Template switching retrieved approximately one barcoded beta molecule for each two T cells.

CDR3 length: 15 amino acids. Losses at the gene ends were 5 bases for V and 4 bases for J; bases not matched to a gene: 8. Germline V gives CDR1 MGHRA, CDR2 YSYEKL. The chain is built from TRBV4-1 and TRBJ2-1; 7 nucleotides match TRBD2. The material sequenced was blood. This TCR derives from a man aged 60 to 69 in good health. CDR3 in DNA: TGCGCCAGCAGCTTGCGACGAGCGGGGTACAATGAGCAGTTCTTC. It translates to CASSLRRAGYNEQFF.